The text below deals with one TCR beta chain. TCRdb passed the 5' RACE reads through MiXCR, listing each CDR3 protein once. The data show 53,000 or so distinct CDR3 sequences, roughly 15% seen once. The data stem from a study of T cells of healthy individuals. CDR3 length equals 15 residues. Germline assignment: CDR1 SGHRS and CDR2 YFSETQ. The germline V and J ends were trimmed by 0 bases and 8 bases, with 17 bases remaining between them. The source of this sequence is a human donor in good health. V is TRBV5-1 and J is TRBJ1-2; D not resolved. Here the CDR3 reads CASSLEAEPSRGYTF. The CDR3 DNA reads as TGCGCCAGCAGCTTGGAGGCAGAACCCTCCAGGGGCTACACCTTC.